The next 4 T cell receptor beta chains were all read from a single sample in a study of Ad26.COV2.S vaccination and SARS-CoV-2 variants. Stated treatment: some 20 received Ad26.COV2.S at low or high dose, single or two shots; 5 received placebo; per-sample allocation not given. Sample collection was performed on day 63 after the first vaccine or placebo injection. Some clones are missing from TCRdb's copy, which holds only in-frame ones; the method was immunoSEQ multiplex PCR. The sample carries about 380,000 clones, roughly 85% recorded once. The starting material was peripheral blood, obtained in a trial of Ad26.COV2.S vaccine versus placebo. The receptors here all came from a person between 18 and 60 years old who received the Ad26.COV2.S COVID-19 vaccine or a placebo.

This clone was observed once. The chain uses TRBV7-7 and TRBJ2-1; 7 bases are shared with TRBD2. V lost 4 bases, J lost 7 bases, and 10 bases stayed unmatched. The CDR3 has 15 amino acids. From germline, CDR1 is SSHAT and CDR2 FNYEAQ (reference sequence). The CDR3: CASSSDGGRGNEQFF. The CDR3 region has the DNA TGTGCCAGCAGCTCGGACGGAGGGCGGGGGAATGAGCAGTTCTTC.

This clone was picked up a small number of times. The chain combines TRBV6-5 with TRBJ1-1; D is uncertain. Per the germline V gene, CDR1 is MNHEY and CDR2 is SVGAGI. With 8 bases removed from V and 0 bases from J, the gap between germline ends came to 10 bases. CDR3 size: 13 residues. CDR3 nucleotide sequence: TGTGCCAGCTTTAGGCACTTGAACACTGAAGCTTTCTTT. It translates to CASFRHLNTEAFF.

This clone has just a few counts. This rearrangement joins TRBV6-5 to TRBJ1-2; no clear D gene. V was trimmed by 0 bases and J by 10 bases, leaving 12 bases between them. This CDR3 is 13 amino acids long. Germline V gene lookup returns CDR1 MNHEY and CDR2 SVGAGI. DNA for the CDR3: TGTGCCAGCAGTTACTCGATGAACAGCCACTACACCTTC. It codes for CASSYSMNSHYTF.

This clone has just a few counts. The gene calls are TRBV6-5 and TRBJ2-2; 8 bases are shared with TRBD2. V was pared by 7 bases and J by 4 bases, with 5 bases of the junction left unmatched. CDR3 length equals 14 residues. CDR1 MNHEY and CDR2 SVGAGI come from the germline V gene. Written as DNA, the CDR3 is TGTGCCAGCACGAGCGGGGGAGGCACCGGGGAGCTGTTTTTT. This encodes CASTSGGGTGELFF.